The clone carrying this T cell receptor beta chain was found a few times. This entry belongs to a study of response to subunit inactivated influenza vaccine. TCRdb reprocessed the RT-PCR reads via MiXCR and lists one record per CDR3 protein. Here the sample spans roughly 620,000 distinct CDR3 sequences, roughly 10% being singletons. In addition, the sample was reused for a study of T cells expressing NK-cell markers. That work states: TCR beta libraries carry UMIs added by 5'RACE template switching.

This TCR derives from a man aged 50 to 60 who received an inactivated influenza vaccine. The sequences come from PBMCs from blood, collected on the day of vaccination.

DNA of the CDR3: TGTGCCAGCAGTTTCAGGGAATCAGTACCTGAAGCTTTCTTT. Amino acid sequence: CASSFRESVPEAFF. The V gene is TRBV12-3 or TRBV12-4, the J gene TRBJ1-1, with TRBD1 as a possible D gene (5 bases). This CDR3 spans 14 amino acids. Trimming pared 3 bases from V and 6 bases from J, leaving 14 bases between.